A selection of T cell receptor beta chains follows, all from one sample in a study of blood T cell repertoires in COVID-19. Using immunoSEQ multiplex PCR, the repertoire was profiled, and TCRdb retains in-frame clones only, with some absent. The sample contains roughly 330,000 clones, 87% of which appear only once. The specimen sequenced was PBMCs or T cells enriched from blood (not recorded which). The receptors derive from a woman aged 25 to 39 who had recovered from COVID-19. Each CDR3 is given with its conserved first and last residue.

V gene	J gene	CDR3 protein
TRBV14	TRBJ2-7	CASSPLAGVTYEQYF
TRBV3-1/TRBV3-2	TRBJ2-3	CASSQDLSPGGGTDTQYF
TRBV28	TRBJ1-4	CASNQEKQGAREEKLFF
TRBV5-5	TRBJ1-2	CASSYPARGYGYTF
TRBV6-2/TRBV6-3	TRBJ1-4	CASSYSYSKGVLFF
TRBV7-2	TRBJ1-6	CASSRYRDQASPLHF
TRBV28	TRBJ1-3	CASIPGGLHSGNTIYF
TRBV14	TRBJ1-1	CASSHLTEAFF
TRBV4-1	TRBJ1-1	CASSQVYRGDTEAFF
TRBV11-2	TRBJ2-5	CASSSLGQGFLETQYF
TRBV28	TRBJ2-7	CASRQGYSSSYEQYF
TRBV12-3/TRBV12-4	TRBJ1-4	CASTRGLGEKLFF
TRBV21-1	TRBJ1-5	CASSKAQGGTVGNQPQHF
TRBV2	TRBJ2-3	CASRGGGSDTQYF
TRBV28	TRBJ1-2	CASSLSAGGYTF
TRBV27	TRBJ2-3	CASSSTGAYLYTDTQYF
TRBV4-2	TRBJ1-1	CASSRLQGHTEAFF
TRBV10-3	TRBJ1-1	CAISGNLGRGNTEAFF
TRBV25-1	TRBJ1-2	CASRALNYGYTF
TRBV5-1	TRBJ1-1	CASSLRVGAEAFF
TRBV5-1	TRBJ1-2	CASSLNPGEGYTF
TRBV3-1/TRBV3-2	TRBJ1-5	CASSQGTGEDNQPQHF
TRBV5-4	TRBJ2-3	CASSPGRSTDTQYF
TRBV3-1/TRBV3-2	TRBJ1-2	CASSQVARGPTNYGYTF
TRBV6-2/TRBV6-3	TRBJ2-5	CASSYLPGQGRQETQYF
TRBV18	TRBJ1-1	CASSGAVDTEAFF
TRBV29-1	TRBJ1-5	CSVEVGGSNQPQHF
TRBV19	TRBJ2-7	CASSMFTGTVPPYEQYF
TRBV7-2	TRBJ2-3	CASSLSGGGSTDTQYF
TRBV9	TRBJ2-7	CASSVGQGADEQYF
TRBV28	TRBJ2-1	CASRPPTSPNEQFF
TRBV9	TRBJ2-3	CASREGANDGTDTQYF
TRBV7-9	TRBJ1-1	CASSWGQGNTEAFF
TRBV28	TRBJ1-2	CASSFQGGRYGYTF
TRBV2	TRBJ1-2	CASSPTRQGVGYGYTF
TRBV5-8	TRBJ1-5	CASSLAGNQPQHF
TRBV7-9	TRBJ1-6	CASSRGQRPYNSPLHF
TRBV19	TRBJ2-3	CASSMLILAGPITDTQYF
TRBV6-6	TRBJ1-2	CATESTGIEEGYTF
TRBV19	TRBJ1-6	CASSIRGNSPLHF
TRBV18	TRBJ2-5	CASSPSGGAVETQYF
TRBV25-1	TRBJ1-2	CASSERGPHYGYTF
TRBV5-1	TRBJ1-4	CASSETGDEKLFF
TRBV19	TRBJ2-2	CASSVLGLGDTGELFF
TRBV3-1/TRBV3-2	TRBJ1-4	CASSLPGQGNEKLFF
TRBV5-1	TRBJ2-7	CASSLAGGVSYEQYF
TRBV14	TRBJ2-3	CASSQATSGVPDTQYF
TRBV7-9	TRBJ2-7	CASSSHLFAGEQYF
TRBV30	TRBJ1-1	CAWSEPAAINTEAFF
TRBV15	TRBJ1-5	CATSRDYRAGQPQHF
TRBV5-4	TRBJ2-2	CASSTRNTGELFF
TRBV6-2/TRBV6-3	TRBJ2-1	CASSYRDSEQFF
TRBV18	TRBJ1-2	CASSPPASTDLNYGYTF
TRBV2	TRBJ2-1	CASRLAGGYNEQFF
TRBV4-1	TRBJ2-1	CASSLAGAHNEQFF
TRBV2	TRBJ2-3	CASNPRAGGSDTQYF
TRBV11-3	TRBJ1-1	CASSLGAGENTEAFF